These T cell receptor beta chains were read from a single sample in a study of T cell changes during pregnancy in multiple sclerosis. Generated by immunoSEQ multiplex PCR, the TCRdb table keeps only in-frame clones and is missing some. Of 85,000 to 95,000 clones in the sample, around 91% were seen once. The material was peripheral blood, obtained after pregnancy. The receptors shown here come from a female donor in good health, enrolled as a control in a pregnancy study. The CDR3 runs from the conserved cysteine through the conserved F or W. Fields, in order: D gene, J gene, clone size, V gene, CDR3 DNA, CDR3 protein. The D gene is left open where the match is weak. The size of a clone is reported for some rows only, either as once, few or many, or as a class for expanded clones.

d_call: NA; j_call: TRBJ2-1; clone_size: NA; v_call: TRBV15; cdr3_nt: TGTGCCACCAGCGCCCGCCAGGGACAAGAGCAGTTCTTC; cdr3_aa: CATSARQGQEQFF
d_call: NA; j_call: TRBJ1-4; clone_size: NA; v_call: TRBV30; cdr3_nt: TGTGCCTGGAGTGTCGTCGGTCGTGAGGCAACTAATGAAAAACTGTTTTTT; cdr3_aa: CAWSVVGREATNEKLFF
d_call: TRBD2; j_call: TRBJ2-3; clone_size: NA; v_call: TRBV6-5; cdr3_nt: TGTGCCAGCAGTATTAGCGGGGTTGGAGATACGCAGTATTTT; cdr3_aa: CASSISGVGDTQYF
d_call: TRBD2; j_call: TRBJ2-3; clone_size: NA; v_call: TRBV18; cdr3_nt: TGTGCCAGCTCGCGACTAGCGCAAAGCACAGATACGCAGTATTTT; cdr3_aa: CASSRLAQSTDTQYF
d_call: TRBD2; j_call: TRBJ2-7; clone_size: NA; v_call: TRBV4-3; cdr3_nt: TGCGCCAGCAGCCAAGATCTTAGTACTAGCGGTTACGAGCAGTACTTC; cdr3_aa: CASSQDLSTSGYEQYF
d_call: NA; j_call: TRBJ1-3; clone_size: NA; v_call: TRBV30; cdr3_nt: TGTGCCTGGAGTGCCAGGACTCCCCCTGGAAACACCATATATTTT; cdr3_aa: CAWSARTPPGNTIYF
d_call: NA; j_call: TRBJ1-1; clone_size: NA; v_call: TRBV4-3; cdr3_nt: TGCGCCAGCAGCCGGACGGTAGGTTCGGCGGGACTTGCTTTCTTT; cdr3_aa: CASSRTVGSAGLAFF
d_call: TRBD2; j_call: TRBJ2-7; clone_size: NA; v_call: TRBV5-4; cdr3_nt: TGTGCCAGCAGCACGGGAGGAGAGCAGTACTTC; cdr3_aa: CASSTGGEQYF
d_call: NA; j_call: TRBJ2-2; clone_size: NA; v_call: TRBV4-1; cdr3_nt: TGCGCCAGCAGCCAAGATCGTACCGGGGAGCTGTTTTTT; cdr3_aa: CASSQDRTGELFF
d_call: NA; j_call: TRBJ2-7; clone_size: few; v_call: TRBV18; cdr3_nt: TGTGCCAGCTCACCTTTTCGAGCGCTCGACTACGAGCAGTACTTC; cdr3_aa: CASSPFRALDYEQYF
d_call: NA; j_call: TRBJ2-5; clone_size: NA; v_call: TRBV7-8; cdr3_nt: TGTGCCAGCAGCTTAGCGAGAGAGACCCAGTACTTC; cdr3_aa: CASSLARETQYF
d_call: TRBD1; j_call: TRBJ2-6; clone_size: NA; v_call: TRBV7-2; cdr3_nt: TGTGCCAGCAGCTCCCCGGGACAGAGCTCTGGGGCCAACGTCCTGACTTTC; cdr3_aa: CASSSPGQSSGANVLTF
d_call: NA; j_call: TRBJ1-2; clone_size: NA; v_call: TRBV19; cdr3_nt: TGTGCCAGTACGCGGGATAACTATGGCTACACCTTC; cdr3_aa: CASTRDNYGYTF
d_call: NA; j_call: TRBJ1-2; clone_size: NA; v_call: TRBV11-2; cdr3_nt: TGTGCCAGCAGCTCCGGGGTTAGCGGCTACACCTTC; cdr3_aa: CASSSGVSGYTF
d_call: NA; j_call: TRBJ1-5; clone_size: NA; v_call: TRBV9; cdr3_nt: TGTGCCAGCAGCGTAGGGGCATCTTATAGCAATCAGCCCCAGCATTTT; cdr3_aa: CASSVGASYSNQPQHF
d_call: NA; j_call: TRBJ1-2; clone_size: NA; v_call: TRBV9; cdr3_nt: TGTGCCAGCAGAGGGGACTATGGCTACACCTTC; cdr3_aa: CASRGDYGYTF
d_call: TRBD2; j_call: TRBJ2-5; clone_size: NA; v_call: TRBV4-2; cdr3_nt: TGTGCCAGCAGCCCGGGACTAGCGGGGGTAGAGACCCAGTACTTC; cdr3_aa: CASSPGLAGVETQYF
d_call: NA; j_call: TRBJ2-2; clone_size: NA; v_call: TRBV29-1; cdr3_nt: TGCAGCGTTTCTGACTACAACACCGGGGAGCTGTTTTTT; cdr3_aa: CSVSDYNTGELFF
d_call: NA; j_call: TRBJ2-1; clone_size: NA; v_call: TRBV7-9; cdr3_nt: TGTGCCAGCAGCTTCAGGGGCTCCTACAATGAGCAGTTCTTC; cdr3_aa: CASSFRGSYNEQFF
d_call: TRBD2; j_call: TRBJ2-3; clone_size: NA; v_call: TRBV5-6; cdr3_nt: TGTGCCAGCAGCTTGGAGGGCGGGGGGCCCAGCTCAGATACGCAGTATTTT; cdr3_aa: CASSLEGGGPSSDTQYF
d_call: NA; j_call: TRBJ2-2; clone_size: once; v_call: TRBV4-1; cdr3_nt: TGCGCCAGCAGCCAAGATCAGAGCGCCGGGGAGCTGTTTTTT; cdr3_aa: CASSQDQSAGELFF
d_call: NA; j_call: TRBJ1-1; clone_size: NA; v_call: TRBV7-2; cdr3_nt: TGTGCCAGCAGCTTAGCAGCAGGGCTGACTGAAGCTTTCTTT; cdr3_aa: CASSLAAGLTEAFF
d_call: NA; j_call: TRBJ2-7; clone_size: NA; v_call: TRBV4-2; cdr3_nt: TGTGCCAGCAGCCAAGGGGCGACGGGCGGGTACGAGCAGTACTTC; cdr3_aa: CASSQGATGGYEQYF
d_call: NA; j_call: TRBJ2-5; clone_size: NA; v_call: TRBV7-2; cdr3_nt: TGTGCCAGCAGCTTTTGGGGCAGGGGTTCGTCAGAGACCCAGTACTTC; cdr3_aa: CASSFWGRGSSETQYF
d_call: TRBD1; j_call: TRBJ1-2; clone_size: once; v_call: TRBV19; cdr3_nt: TGTGCCAGTTCGCTCCTGGGACAGGGGACTATCGGCTACACCTTC; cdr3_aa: CASSLLGQGTIGYTF
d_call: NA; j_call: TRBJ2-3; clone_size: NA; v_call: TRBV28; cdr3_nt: TGTGCCAGCAGCCTCGTGAGGGGGGGGGCGGTAGATACGCAGTATTTT; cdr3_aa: CASSLVRGGAVDTQYF
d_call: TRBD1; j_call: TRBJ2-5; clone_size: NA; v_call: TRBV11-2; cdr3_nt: TGTGCCAGCGCAGGGGGTCCGTCGGAGACCCAGTACTTC; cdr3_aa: CASAGGPSETQYF
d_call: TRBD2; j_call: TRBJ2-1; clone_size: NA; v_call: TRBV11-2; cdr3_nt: TGTGCCAGCAGCTCGGGCGCGGGGGGGCGGGGTGAGCAGTTCTTC; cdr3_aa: CASSSGAGGRGEQFF
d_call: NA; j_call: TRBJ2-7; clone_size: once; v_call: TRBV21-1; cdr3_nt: TGTGCCACCAGTTCGGTCGTCCACGAGCAGTACTTC; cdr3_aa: CATSSVVHEQYF
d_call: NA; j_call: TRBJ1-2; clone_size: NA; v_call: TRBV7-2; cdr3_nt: TGTGCCAGCAGCTTATCCGGGGGGGCCGTTGATGGCTACACCTTC; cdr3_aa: CASSLSGGAVDGYTF
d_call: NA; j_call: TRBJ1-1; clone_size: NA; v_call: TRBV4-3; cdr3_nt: TGCGCCAGCAGCCAAGTTTCGGGAGGCACTGAAGCTTTCTTT; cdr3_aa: CASSQVSGGTEAFF
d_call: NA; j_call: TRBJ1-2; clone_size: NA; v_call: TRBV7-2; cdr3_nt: TGTGCCAGCAGCCTTCAACCGGGGGGTGGCTACACCTTC; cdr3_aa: CASSLQPGGGYTF
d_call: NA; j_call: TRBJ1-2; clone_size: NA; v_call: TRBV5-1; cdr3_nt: TGCGCCAGCAGCTTGGGGTCAGGGAAGTATGGCTACACCTTC; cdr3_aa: CASSLGSGKYGYTF
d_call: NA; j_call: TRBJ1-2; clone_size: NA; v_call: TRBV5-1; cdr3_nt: TGCGCCAGCAGCTTCCCAGGGCTCACCTCTCGTATTGGCTACACCTTC; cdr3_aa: CASSFPGLTSRIGYTF
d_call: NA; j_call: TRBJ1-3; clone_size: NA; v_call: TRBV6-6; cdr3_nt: TGTGCCAGCAGGGGGGGTTCCTCTGGAAACACCATATATTTT; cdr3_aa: CASRGGSSGNTIYF
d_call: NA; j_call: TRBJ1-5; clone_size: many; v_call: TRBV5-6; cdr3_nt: TGTGCCAGCAGCTCTACAGGGATTTGGACCAATCAGCCCCAGCATTTT; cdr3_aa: CASSSTGIWTNQPQHF
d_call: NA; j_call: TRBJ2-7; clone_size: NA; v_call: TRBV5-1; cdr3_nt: TGCGCCAGCAGCTTGAGGGGGACACCCTACGAGCAGTACTTC; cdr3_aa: CASSLRGTPYEQYF
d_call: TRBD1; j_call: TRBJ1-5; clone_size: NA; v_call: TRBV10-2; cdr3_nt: TGCGCCACCACGACAGGGGATCGCAATCAGCCCCAGCATTTT; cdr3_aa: CATTTGDRNQPQHF
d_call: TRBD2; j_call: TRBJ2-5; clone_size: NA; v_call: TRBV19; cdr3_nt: TGTGCCAGTAGTATAGGCGGGGGGCCGGGAGAGACCCAGTACTTC; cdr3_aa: CASSIGGGPGETQYF
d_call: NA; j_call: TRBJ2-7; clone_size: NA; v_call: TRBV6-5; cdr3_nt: TGTGCCAGCAGCACTCCTTTAGATCCCTACGAGCAGTACTTC; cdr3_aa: CASSTPLDPYEQYF
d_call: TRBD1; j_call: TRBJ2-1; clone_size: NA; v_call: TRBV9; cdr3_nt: TGTGCCAGCAGCTTCCGGGACAGTAGCAACAATGAGCAGTTCTTC; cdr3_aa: CASSFRDSSNNEQFF
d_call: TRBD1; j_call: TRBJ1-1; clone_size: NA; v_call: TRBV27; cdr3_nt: TGTGCCACAAAAACAGGGGGCTCTGAAGCTTTCTTT; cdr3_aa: CATKTGGSEAFF
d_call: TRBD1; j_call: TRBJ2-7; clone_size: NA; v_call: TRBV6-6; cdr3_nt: TGTGCCAGCAGCCTCCCGGGACAGAACTACGAGCAGTACTTC; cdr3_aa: CASSLPGQNYEQYF
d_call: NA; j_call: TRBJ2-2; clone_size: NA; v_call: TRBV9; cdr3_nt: TGTACCTCCCAGGCGATTTACGAAACCGGGGAGCTGTTTTTT; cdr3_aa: CTSQAIYETGELFF
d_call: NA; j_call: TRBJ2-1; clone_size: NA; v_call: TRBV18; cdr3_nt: TGTGCCAGCCATGACACCTCGAGCTCCTACAATGAGCAGTTCTTC; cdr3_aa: CASHDTSSSYNEQFF
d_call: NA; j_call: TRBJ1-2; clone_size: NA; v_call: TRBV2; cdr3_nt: TGTGCCAGCAGTGAAATAGAACAGTTTATTGGCTACACCTTC; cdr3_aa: CASSEIEQFIGYTF
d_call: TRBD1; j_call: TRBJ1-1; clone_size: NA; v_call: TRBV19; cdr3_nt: TGTGCCAGTAACCACCGGGACAGCCGTGAAGCTTTCTTT; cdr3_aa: CASNHRDSREAFF
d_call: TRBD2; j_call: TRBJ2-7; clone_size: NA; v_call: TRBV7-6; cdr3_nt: TGTGCCAGCAGTGCCAGCGGGGGTAGCGAGCAGTACTTC; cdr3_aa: CASSASGGSEQYF
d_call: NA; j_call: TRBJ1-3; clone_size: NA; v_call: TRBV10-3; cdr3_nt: TGTGCCATCAGTGAGACAAAGACAGGCTCTGAAAACACCATATATTTT; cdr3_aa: CAISETKTGSENTIYF
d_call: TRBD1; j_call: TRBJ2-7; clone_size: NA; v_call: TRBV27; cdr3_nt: TGTGCCAGCAGTTTAGACAGGGGCTACGAGCAGTACTTC; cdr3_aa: CASSLDRGYEQYF
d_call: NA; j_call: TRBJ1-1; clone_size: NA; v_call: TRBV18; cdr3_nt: TGTGCCAGCTCACTCGCACTACAGGGTAACACTGAAGCTTTCTTT; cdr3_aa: CASSLALQGNTEAFF
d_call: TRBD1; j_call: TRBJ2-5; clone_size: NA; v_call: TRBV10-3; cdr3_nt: TGTGCCATCAGGCCGACAGGGGGGGAAGAGACTCAGTACTTC; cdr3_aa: CAIRPTGGEETQYF
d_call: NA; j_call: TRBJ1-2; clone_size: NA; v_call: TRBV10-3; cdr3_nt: TGTGCCATCAGCCAACAGGTTGGCCAGGGCGGAGGGGACTATGGCTACACCTTC; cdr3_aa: CAISQQVGQGGGDYGYTF
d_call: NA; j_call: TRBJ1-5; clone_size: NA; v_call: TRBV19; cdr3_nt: TGTGCCAGTTACGATGGGACTGAGCCCCAGCATTTT; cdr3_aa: CASYDGTEPQHF